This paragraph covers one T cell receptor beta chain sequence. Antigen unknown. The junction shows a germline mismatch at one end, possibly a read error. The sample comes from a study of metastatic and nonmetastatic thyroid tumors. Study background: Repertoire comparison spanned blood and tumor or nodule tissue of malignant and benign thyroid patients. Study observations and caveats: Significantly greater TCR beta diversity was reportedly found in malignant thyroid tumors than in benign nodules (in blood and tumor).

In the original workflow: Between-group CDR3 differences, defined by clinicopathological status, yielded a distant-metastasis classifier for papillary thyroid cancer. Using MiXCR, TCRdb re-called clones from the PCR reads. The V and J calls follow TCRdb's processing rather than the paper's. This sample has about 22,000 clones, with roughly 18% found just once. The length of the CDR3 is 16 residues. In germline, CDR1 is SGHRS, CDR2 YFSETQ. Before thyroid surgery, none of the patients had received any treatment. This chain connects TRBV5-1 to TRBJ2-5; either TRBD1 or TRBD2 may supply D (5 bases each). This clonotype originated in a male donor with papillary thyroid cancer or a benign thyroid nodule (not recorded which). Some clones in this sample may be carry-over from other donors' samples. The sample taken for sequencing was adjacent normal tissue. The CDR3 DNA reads TGCGCCAGCATCTTGGAGGTGGGGCATCGGAGGGAGACCCAGTACTTC. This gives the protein CASILEVGHRRETQYF.